Detailed here is one TCR beta chain. This entry belongs to a study of blood T cell repertoires in COVID-19. Original processing notes: Estimated nucleated cell counts came from reference gene primer amplification. Clones were read by immunoSEQ multiplex PCR, and TCRdb kept only the in-frame ones, dropping some. The V and J calls and clone size come from that table; D and trimming were worked out from the DNA. Of more than 200,000 clones listed, approximately 88% were seen once; the top ten hold around 6.5%. The CDR3 is 17 residues long. Looked up from germline, CDR1 is SGHVS and CDR2 is FQNEAQ. Unmatched junction bases numbered 10, after V lost 5 bases and J lost 6 bases.

The chain combines TRBV7-8 with TRBJ2-3, with 14 bases identical to TRBD2. Input material: peripheral blood. This receptor was identified in a woman aged 30 to 39 with COVID-19, enrolled during active disease. The CDR3: CASSPGLAGDSRDTQYF. The CDR3, as DNA: TGTGCCAGCAGCCCGGGACTAGCGGGGGATTCGAGGGATACGCAGTATTTT.